Sequencing of this T cell receptor beta chain was carried out in a study of long-term antiretroviral therapy in people with HIV. With survey level as its setting, the immunoSEQ assay was v3.0. TCRdb's table, derived via immunoSEQ multiplex PCR, lists solely in-frame clones and lacks some. The sample has approximately 29,000 clones, about 93% seen once. Per germline, CDR1 SSHAT and CDR2 FNYEAQ (reference sequence). This CDR3 region has 16 residues. Remarks on this clone: Sequence at one end of the junction differs from germline and may be a read error.

Sequenced here: unsorted PBMCs, sampled 6.2 years after starting antiretroviral therapy. This TCR was sampled from a man aged 40-49 years with HIV. The V gene is TRBV7-7, the J gene TRBJ2-5; D might be TRBD1 (6 bases). The CDR3 here is CASSLARQGNGETQYF. The CDR3 bases are TGTGCTAGCAGCTTAGCCCGCCAGGGGAACGGAGAGACCCAGTACTTC.